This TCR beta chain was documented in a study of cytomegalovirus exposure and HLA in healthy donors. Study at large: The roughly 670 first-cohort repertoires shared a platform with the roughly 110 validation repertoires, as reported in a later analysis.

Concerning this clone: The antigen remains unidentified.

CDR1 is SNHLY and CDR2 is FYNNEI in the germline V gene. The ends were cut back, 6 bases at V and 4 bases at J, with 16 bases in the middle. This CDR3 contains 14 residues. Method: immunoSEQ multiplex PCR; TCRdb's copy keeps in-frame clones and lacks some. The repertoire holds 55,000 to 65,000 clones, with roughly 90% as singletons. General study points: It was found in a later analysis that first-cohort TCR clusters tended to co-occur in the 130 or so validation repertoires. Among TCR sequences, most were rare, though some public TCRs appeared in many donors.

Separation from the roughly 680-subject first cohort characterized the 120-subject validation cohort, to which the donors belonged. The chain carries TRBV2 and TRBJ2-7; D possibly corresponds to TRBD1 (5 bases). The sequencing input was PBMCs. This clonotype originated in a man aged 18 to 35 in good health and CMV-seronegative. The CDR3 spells CASRDTGPPYEQYF. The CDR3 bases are TGTGCCAGCAGGGATACAGGTCCCCCATACGAGCAGTACTTC.